The 22 T cell receptor beta chains below all came from one sample that was sequenced in a study of cytomegalovirus exposure and HLA in healthy donors. PCR was performed using 60 Vbeta and 13 Jbeta primers. TCRdb's table, derived via immunoSEQ multiplex PCR, lists solely in-frame clones and lacks some. The table shows more than 150,000 clones, with 70% to 90% occurring only once. The sequenced sample consisted of PBMCs. The receptors were gathered from a man between 18 and 35 years old in good health and CMV-seropositive.

The chain carries TRBV5-4 and TRBJ2-5; D might be TRBD2 (6 bases). The CDR3 contains 14 residues. Germline V gives CDR1 SGHNT, CDR2 YYREEE (reference sequence). Trimming took off 3 bases at V and 2 bases at J, with 11 bases between the two ends. Here the CDR3 DNA reads TGTGCCAGCAGCTCGGGACTCATTCAAGAGACCCAGTACTTC. Protein: CASSSGLIQETQYF.

In its sample, this clone was seen once. The chain carries TRBV27 and TRBJ2-1, with 7 bases aligning to TRBD2. Germline trimming cut 1 base from V and 9 bases from J; bases unmatched to any gene: 15. The CDR3 has 17 residues. Germline CDR1 is MNHEY and CDR2 is SMNVEV (reference sequence). CDR3 amino acids: CASSLFALVTSSPEQFF. DNA of the CDR3: TGTGCCAGCAGTTTATTCGCCCTCGTGACTAGCAGTCCTGAGCAGTTCTTC.

CDR3 in DNA: TGTGCCAGCAGCTTAATCCAGGGGGGTTCCCACGAGCAGTACTTC. This encodes CASSLIQGGSHEQYF. J is TRBJ2-7 and V is TRBV13; the D gene is possibly TRBD1 (7 bases). The CDR3 consists of 15 residues. CDR1 is PRHDT and CDR2 is FYEKMQ in the germline V gene (reference sequence). The ends were cut back, 2 bases at V and 5 bases at J, with 16 bases in the middle.

The CDR3 protein is CAWSAPWSADEKLFF. In nucleotides, the CDR3 is TGTGCCTGGAGTGCCCCTTGGTCCGCGGATGAAAAACTGTTTTTT. The chain is built from TRBV30 and TRBJ1-4; no definite D call. Germline assignment: CDR1 GTSNPN and CDR2 SVGIG (reference sequence). V was shortened by 1 base and J by 6 bases, with 15 bases between the two germline ends. This CDR3 has 15 amino acids.

The V gene is TRBV30, the J gene TRBJ2-5; D gene ambiguous. The J call is uncertain, as TRBJ2-7 better fits the DNA end. The CDR3 runs to 12 residues. Germline CDR1 is GTSNPN and CDR2 is SVGIG (reference sequence). The CDR3 nucleotides read TGTGCCGGGAACGGTCTCCTGTACGAGCAGTACTTC. Its protein is CAGNGLLYEQYF.

This clone has just a few counts. The genes are TRBV9 and TRBJ1-1, with unresolved D. V was shortened by 3 bases and J by 1 base, with 7 bases between the two germline ends. Germline CDR1 reads SGDLS; CDR2 reads YYNGEE. The CDR3 is 13 amino acids. This CDR3 is CASSAQTNTEAFF. CDR3 in DNA: TGTGCCAGCAGCGCACAGACGAACACTGAAGCTTTCTTT.

In its sample, this clone was seen once. The DNA for the CDR3 is TGCAGCGCCCGACAGGACAAAGCTTTCTTT. This encodes CSARQDKAFF. The chain uses TRBV29-1 and TRBJ1-1; a possible D gene is TRBD1 (6 bases). Germline CDR1 and CDR2: SQVTM and ANQGSEA. The germline V and J ends were trimmed by 7 bases and 9 bases, with 12 bases remaining between them. The CDR3 covers 10 residues. The variable domain in full, completed from reference TRBV29-1 and TRBJ1-1, reads SAVISQKPSRDICQRGTSLTIQCQVDSQVTMMFWYRQQPGQSLTLIATANQGSEATYESGFVIDKFPISRPNLTFSTLTVSNMSPEDSSIYLCSARQDKAFFGQGTRLTVV.

The gene calls are TRBV5-4 and TRBJ1-2; tentative D call: TRBD1 (5 bases). V was trimmed by 5 bases and J by 8 bases, leaving 16 bases between them. The germline V gene encodes CDR1 SGHNT and CDR2 YYREEE (reference sequence). This CDR3 comprises 13 residues. CDR3: CASSFTGGGGYTF. CDR3 sequence (DNA): TGTGCCAGCAGTTTCACAGGTGGTGGAGGCTACACCTTC.

V gene TRBV9 combines with J gene TRBJ2-2; D ambiguous. CDR1 is SGDLS, CDR2 YYNGEE, per germline. V lost 0 bases to trimming and J lost 4 bases, with 4 bases between them. There are 13 residues in the CDR3. CDR3 protein: CASSVVLTGELFF. DNA of the CDR3: TGTGCCAGCAGCGTAGTTCTCACCGGGGAGCTGTTTTTT.

This rearrangement joins TRBV7-8 to TRBJ2-2; a possible D gene is TRBD1 (5 bases). The V end was cut by 5 bases, the J end by 2 bases, with 21 bases between. The CDR3 runs 18 residues. CDR1 and CDR2 (germline): SGHVS, FQNEAQ. This CDR3 reads CASSKLGRGRTNTGELFF. In nucleotides, the CDR3 is TGTGCCAGCAGCAAACTCGGAAGGGGCAGGACAAACACCGGGGAGCTGTTTTTT.

The V call is TRBV29-1, the J call TRBJ2-3; tentative D call: TRBD2 (5 bases). Trimming took 2 bases from V and 3 from J, leaving 9 bases between them. The CDR3 contains 13 residues. CDR1 is SQVTM, CDR2 ANQGSEA, per germline. CDR3: CSVESAATDTQYF. The CDR3 DNA is TGCAGCGTTGAATCAGCGGCAACAGATACGCAGTATTTT.

The V and J genes are TRBV19 and TRBJ2-7; the D gene is possibly TRBD1 (6 bases). Trimming removed 5 bases at V and 4 bases at J, with 18 bases between. Germline assignment: CDR1 LNHDA and CDR2 SQIVND (reference sequence). The CDR3 has 15 residues. CDR3 sequence reads: CASSERYRDLYEQYF. CDR3 DNA: TGTGCCAGTAGTGAACGATACAGGGATCTATACGAGCAGTACTTC.

The chain uses TRBV21-1 and TRBJ2-1; TRBD2, the table's D call, lacks a check against the DNA. TRBV21-1 corresponds to a pseudogene. The CDR3 is 15 residues long. The CDR3 sequence: CASSKGTSEYNEQFF. The CDR3 bases are TGTGCCAGCAGCAAAGGGACTAGCGAGTACAATGAGCAGTTCTTC.

The rearrangement joins TRBV12-5 to TRBJ1-2, with 8 bases identical to TRBD1. The J segment lost 5 bases and the V segment lost 0 bases, leaving 2 bases of the junction unmatched. CDR3 size: 14 residues. Per germline, CDR1 LGHNT and CDR2 FRNRAP. CDR3 DNA: TGTGCTAGTGGTTTGGTCAGGGGGCTGTATGGCTACACCTTC. As protein: CASGLVRGLYGYTF.

The chain links TRBV2 to TRBJ2-4; TRBD2 agrees at 8 bases. The CDR3 has 12 residues. The germline CDR1 and CDR2 sequences are SNHLY and FYNNEI. V trimming: 8 bases; J trimming: 6 bases; junction bases outside the gene matches: 3. CDR3 DNA: TGTGCCAGCCGGGGGGGGGTAAACATTCAGTACTTC. This sequence encodes CASRGGVNIQYF. Full variable domain (rest looked up from reference TRBV2 and TRBJ2-4): EPEVTQTPSHQVTQMGQEVILRCVPISNHLYFYWYRQILGQKVEFLVSFYNNEISEKSEIFDDQFSVERPDGSNFTLKIRSTKLEDSAMYFCASRGGVNIQYFGAGTRLSVL.

CDR3 region: CASKGQLGNQPQHF. The CDR3 nucleotides read TGTGCCAGCAAGGGGCAGCTTGGGAATCAGCCCCAGCATTTT. The V gene is TRBV6-1, the J gene TRBJ1-5; D might be TRBD1 (5 bases). This CDR3 is 14 amino acids long. Germline CDR1 and CDR2: MNHNS and SASEGT. V was clipped by 7 bases and J by 4 bases, with 14 bases between them.

The chain uses TRBV7-6 and TRBJ2-3; D might be TRBD1 (5 bases). The CDR3 totals 14 residues. V dropped 5 bases and J dropped 1 base, with 10 bases sitting between them. The germline CDR1 and CDR2 sequences are SGHVS and FNYEAQ. The CDR3 is CASSLQGGTDTQYF. The CDR3 region has the DNA TGTGCCAGCAGCCTTCAAGGGGGCACAGATACGCAGTATTTT.

The rearrangement links TRBV12-5 to TRBJ1-2; D might be TRBD1 (6 bases). In germline, CDR1 is LGHNT, CDR2 FRNRAP. Between the trimmed V and J ends, which lost 0 bases and 1 base, there was a span of 12 bases. The CDR3 extends over 16 amino acids. CDR3 nucleotide sequence: TGTGCTAGTGGTTTGGTTCTACAGGGAAGTAACTATGGCTACACCTTC. This translates into CASGLVLQGSNYGYTF.

The rearrangement joins TRBV5-1 to TRBJ1-2; a weak D match, TRBD1 (6 bases). Germline V CDR1 and CDR2: SGHRS, YFSETQ. The V end was cut by 1 base, the J end by 0 bases, with 25 bases between. The CDR3 runs to 20 residues. CDR3 DNA: TGCGCCAGCAGCTTGTTTAGGACAGCTCCCGGAATTGGCTCTAACTATGGCTACACCTTC. The encoded protein is CASSLFRTAPGIGSNYGYTF.

The CDR3 spells CASSPWGPSPSNTGELFF. DNA of the CDR3: TGTGCCAGCTCACCATGGGGGCCTAGTCCTTCGAACACCGGGGAGCTGTTTTTT. The chain has TRBV18 and TRBJ2-2, with D possibly matching TRBD1 (6 bases). Trimming left V 2 bases short and J 0 bases short, with 16 bases between. CDR1 is KGHSH and CDR2 is LQKENI in the germline V gene. CDR3 size: 18 residues.

The chain uses TRBV11-2 and TRBJ2-2; maybe TRBD1 (5 bases). V dropped 1 base and J dropped 4 bases, with 7 bases sitting between them. This CDR3 has 14 residues. Germline lookup yields CDR1 SGHAT and CDR2 FQNNGV. The CDR3 DNA follows: TGTGCCAGCAGCTTAGTGCAGGGCACCGGGGAGCTGTTTTTT. Its translation: CASSLVQGTGELFF.

J is TRBJ2-1 and V is TRBV30; 9 bases match TRBD1. J gave up 4 bases and V 3 bases, and 10 bases lay outside the gene matches. Germline lookup yields CDR1 GTSNPN and CDR2 SVGIG (reference sequence). There are 16 residues in the CDR3. The CDR3 coding sequence is TGTGCCTGGAGCGGGCGGGGACAGGGAAGTTACAATGAGCAGTTCTTC. Encoded protein: CAWSGRGQGSYNEQFF.